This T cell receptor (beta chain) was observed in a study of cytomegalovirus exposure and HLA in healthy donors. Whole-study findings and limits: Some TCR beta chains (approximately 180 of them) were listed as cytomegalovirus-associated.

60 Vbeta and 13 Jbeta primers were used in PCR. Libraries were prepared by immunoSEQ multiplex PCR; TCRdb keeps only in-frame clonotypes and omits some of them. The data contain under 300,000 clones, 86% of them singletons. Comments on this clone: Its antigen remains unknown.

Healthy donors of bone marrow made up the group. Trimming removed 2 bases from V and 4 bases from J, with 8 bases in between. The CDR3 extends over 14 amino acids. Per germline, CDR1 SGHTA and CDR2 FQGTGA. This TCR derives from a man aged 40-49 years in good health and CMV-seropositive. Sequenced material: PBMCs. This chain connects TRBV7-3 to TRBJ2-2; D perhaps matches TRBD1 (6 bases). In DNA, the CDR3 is TGTGCCAGCAGCTTAGGCAGGGGCACCGGGGAGCTGTTTTTT. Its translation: CASSLGRGTGELFF.